These 2 T cell receptor beta chains were sequenced from one sample in a study of cytomegalovirus exposure and HLA in healthy donors. The method was immunoSEQ multiplex PCR; TCRdb's version includes in-frame clones alone and lacks a portion of them. The repertoire holds some 87,000 clones, with about 95% as singletons. The sample taken for sequencing was PBMCs. The receptor set was obtained from a woman between 18 and 29 years old in good health and CMV-seronegative.

The J gene is TRBJ2-5, the V gene TRBV7-9, with D possibly matching TRBD1 (6 bases). Trimming shortened V by 0 bases and J by 2 bases, and 10 bases separated the two germline ends. This CDR3 spans 15 amino acids. Germline loops: CDR1 SEHNR, CDR2 FQNEAQ (reference sequence). The CDR3 DNA reads TGTGCCAGCAGCTTAGCTAGGCAGGGGCAAGAGACCCAGTACTTC. Its protein product is CASSLARQGQETQYF. Together with reference TRBV7-9 and TRBJ2-5, the CDR3 gives the full variable domain: DTGVSQNPRHKITKRGQNVTFRCDPISEHNRLYWYRQTLGQGPEFLTYFQNEAQLEKSRLLSDRFSAERPKGSFSTLEIQRTEQGDSAMYLCASSLARQGQETQYFGPGTRLLVL.

The chain couples TRBV4-1 to TRBJ2-7; 7 nucleotides match TRBD2. Germline CDR1 and CDR2: MGHRA and YSYEKL. The CDR3 loop spans 15 amino acids. With V trimmed by 5 bases and J by 0 bases, 7 bases remained unmatched. CDR3 protein: CASSSSSGSSYEQYF. DNA for the CDR3: TGCGCCAGCAGCTCCTCTAGCGGAAGCTCCTACGAGCAGTACTTC.